This record concerns one TCR beta chain sequence. Its cognate antigen is unknown. This entry belongs to a study of T cell responses to AZD1222 COVID-19 vaccine. General study results and limits: Nearly half of spike-specific TCRs reportedly target unmutated variant regions. The repertoires were collected only after the peak T cell response. CD4 TCRs linked to vaccination spanned spike, dominating at 160-218 and 743-854. Only five to seven individuals given AZD1222 were seropositive at baseline.

V shed 3 bases and J shed 5 bases, with 8 bases lying between them. This CDR3 is built from 12 residues. Germline values: CDR1 DFQATT, CDR2 SNEGSKA (reference sequence). TCRdb's copy holds only in-frame clones and misses some; the assay was immunoSEQ multiplex PCR. The sample holds 95,000 to 100,000 clones, over 85% seen once. Specimen: peripheral blood, collected on day 0 of AZD1222 vaccination. V is TRBV20-1 and J is TRBJ1-5; D is ambiguous. This TCR was sampled from an adult in good health. The CDR3 is CSASTSDQPQHF. DNA of the CDR3: TGCAGTGCTAGTACCAGTGATCAGCCCCAGCATTTT.